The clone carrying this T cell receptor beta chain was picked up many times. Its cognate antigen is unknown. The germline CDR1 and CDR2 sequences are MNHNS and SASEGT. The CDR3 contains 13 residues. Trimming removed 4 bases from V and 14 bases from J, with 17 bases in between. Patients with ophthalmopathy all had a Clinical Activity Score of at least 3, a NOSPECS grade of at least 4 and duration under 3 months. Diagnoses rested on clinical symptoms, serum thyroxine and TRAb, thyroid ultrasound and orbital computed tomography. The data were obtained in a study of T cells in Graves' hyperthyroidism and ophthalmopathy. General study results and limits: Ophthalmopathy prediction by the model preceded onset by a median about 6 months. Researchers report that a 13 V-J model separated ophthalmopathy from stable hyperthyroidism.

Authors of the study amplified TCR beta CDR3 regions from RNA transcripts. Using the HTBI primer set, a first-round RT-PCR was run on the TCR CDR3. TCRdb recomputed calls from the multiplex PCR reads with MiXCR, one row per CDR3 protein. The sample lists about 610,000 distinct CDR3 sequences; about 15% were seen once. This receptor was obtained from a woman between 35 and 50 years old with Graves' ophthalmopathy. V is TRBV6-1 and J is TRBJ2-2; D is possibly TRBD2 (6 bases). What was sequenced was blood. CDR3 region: CASSAGTPVHLFF. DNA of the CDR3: TGTGCCAGCAGTGCCGGGACTCCCGTACACCTGTTTTTT.